The sequence of this TCR beta chain was determined in a study of blood T cell repertoires in COVID-19. In the original processing: Scientists estimated how many nucleated cells there were by amplifying reference gene primers. Measured with immunoSEQ multiplex PCR; TCRdb has only the in-frame clones, and not every one. V, J and clone size were drawn from that table, and D and trimming were deduced from the DNA. The table lists under 300,000 clones, 89% of them singletons. Participants, roughly 18 to 100 years old, spanned approximately 25 US areas. Membership in each cohort depended on participant-reported clinical history. Symptom resolution, clearance, or two negative PCRs marked the recovered donors of Cohort 3. Germline CDR1 and CDR2: SGHNT and YYREEE (reference sequence). V was pared by 0 bases and J by 2 bases, with 8 bases between. This CDR3 has 14 amino acids.

The receptor's source is a woman aged 55-69 years who had recovered from COVID-19. This rearrangement joins TRBV5-4 to TRBJ1-1; no firm D call. Sequenced input: PBMCs or T cells enriched from blood (not recorded which). CDR3 bases: TGTGCCAGCAGCTTGGGGCAGATAAACACTGAAGCTTTCTTT. Its protein product is CASSLGQINTEAFF.